This TCR beta chain was identified in a study of T cells in women clearing cervical HPV infection. Whole-study findings and limits: Cases and controls were distinguished at AUC around 0.8 by richness and V genes.

All participants had a single incident cervical HPV16 infection, and prevalent HPV16 infections were excluded. A word on this clone: Its antigen is undetermined. The sequence runs out 3 residues before the end of the CDR3; the remainder is reconstructed from the germline J gene.

V gave up 6 bases and J gave up 4 bases, with 14 bases separating them. Germline CDR1 reads SNHLY; CDR2 reads FYNNEI. The CDR3 has 14 residues. Method: immunoSEQ multiplex PCR; TCRdb's copy keeps in-frame clones and lacks some. The record lists about 34,000 clones, of which the ten most abundant hold 3.1%. The specimen sequenced was blood buffy coat. This receptor was identified in a woman between 18 and 69 years old with a cervical HPV16 infection that either progressed to CIN3+ or cleared (not recorded which). The chain employs TRBV2 and TRBJ2-3; D might be TRBD1 (6 bases). CDR3 bases read: TGTGCCAGCAGATTAACAGGGAACGCAGATACG. Residues: CASRLTGNADT. The whole CDR3 region reads CASRLTGNADTQYF.